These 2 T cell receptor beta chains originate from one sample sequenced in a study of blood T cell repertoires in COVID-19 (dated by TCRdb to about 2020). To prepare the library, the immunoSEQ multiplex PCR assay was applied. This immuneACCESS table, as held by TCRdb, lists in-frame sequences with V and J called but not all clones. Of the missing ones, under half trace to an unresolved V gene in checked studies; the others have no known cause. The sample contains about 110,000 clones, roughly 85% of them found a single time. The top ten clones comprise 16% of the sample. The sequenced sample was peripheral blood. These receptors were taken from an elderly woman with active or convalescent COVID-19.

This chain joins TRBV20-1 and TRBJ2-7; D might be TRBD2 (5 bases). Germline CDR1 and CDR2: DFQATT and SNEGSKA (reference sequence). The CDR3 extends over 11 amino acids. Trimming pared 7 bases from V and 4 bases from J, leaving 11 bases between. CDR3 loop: CSGRLTYEQYF. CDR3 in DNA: TGCAGTGGGAGGCTGACTTACGAGCAGTACTTC.

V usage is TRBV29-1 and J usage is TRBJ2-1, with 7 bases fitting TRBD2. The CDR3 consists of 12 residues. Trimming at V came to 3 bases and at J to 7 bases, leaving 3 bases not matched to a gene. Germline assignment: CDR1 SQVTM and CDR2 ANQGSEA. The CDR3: CSVERERNEQFF. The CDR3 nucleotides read TGCAGCGTTGAGCGGGAGAGGAATGAGCAGTTCTTC.